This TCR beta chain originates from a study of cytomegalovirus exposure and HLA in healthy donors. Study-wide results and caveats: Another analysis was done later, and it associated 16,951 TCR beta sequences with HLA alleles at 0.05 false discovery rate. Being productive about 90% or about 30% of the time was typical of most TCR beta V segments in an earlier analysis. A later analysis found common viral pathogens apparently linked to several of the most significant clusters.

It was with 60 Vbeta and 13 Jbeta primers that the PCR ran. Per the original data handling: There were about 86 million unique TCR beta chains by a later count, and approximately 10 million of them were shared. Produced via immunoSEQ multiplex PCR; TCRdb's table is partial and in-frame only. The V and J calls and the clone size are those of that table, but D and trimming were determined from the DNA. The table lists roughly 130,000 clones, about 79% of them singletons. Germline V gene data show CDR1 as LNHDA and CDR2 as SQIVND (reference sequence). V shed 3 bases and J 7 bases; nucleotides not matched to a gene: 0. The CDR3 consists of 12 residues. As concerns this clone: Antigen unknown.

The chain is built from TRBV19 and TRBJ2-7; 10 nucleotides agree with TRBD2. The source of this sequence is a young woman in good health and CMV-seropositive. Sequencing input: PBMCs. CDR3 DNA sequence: TGTGCCAGTAGTATGGGACTAGCGGAGCAGTACTTC. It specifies CASSMGLAEQYF.